A selection of T cell receptor beta chains follows, all from one sample in a study of technical replicates of blood from several donors. The table came from immunoSEQ multiplex PCR; TCRdb's copy has only in-frame clones and leaves some out. Among about 70,000 clones listed, approximately 93% were seen once. Sequencing input: T cells isolated from PBMCs. The receptors shown here come from a human donor in good health. CDR3s include the opening cysteine and the closing phenylalanine or tryptophan. D genes are given only for firm matches. Size values are once, few and many counts, or a class for expanded clones, and some rows have none.

J gene,D gene,V gene,clone size,CDR3 DNA,CDR3 protein
TRBJ2-2,.,TRBV30,.,TGTGCCTGGAGACGGTCGAACACCGGGGAGCTGTTTTTT,CAWRRSNTGELFF
TRBJ1-4,TRBD1,TRBV28,once,TGTGCCAGCGGGAGACAGGGAGAAAAACTGTTTTTT,CASGRQGEKLFF
TRBJ2-7,.,TRBV5-1,.,TGCGCCAGCAGCTTGCGACAGCCCCAGTACAGCGCCTACGAGCAGTACTTC,CASSLRQPQYSAYEQYF
TRBJ2-3,TRBD2,TRBV11-2,.,TGTGCCAGCAGCTTTGGGACTAACACAGATACGCAGTATTTT,CASSFGTNTDTQYF
TRBJ1-5,TRBD1,TRBV9,.,TGTGCCAGCAGCCAGACAGGGGGTGAGCAGCCCCAGCATTTT,CASSQTGGEQPQHF
TRBJ2-1,.,TRBV5-1,.,TGCGCCAGCCGGGGGGCCAATGAGCAGTTCTTC,CASRGANEQFF
TRBJ1-2,.,TRBV27,.,TGTGCCAGCAGTTTCGACAAACGTTATGGCTACACCTTC,CASSFDKRYGYTF
TRBJ1-4,.,TRBV11-2,.,TGTGCCAGCAGCTTAGGTGCGGCTAATGAAAAACTGTTTTTT,CASSLGAANEKLFF
TRBJ2-7,TRBD2,TRBV7-2,.,TGTGCCAGCAGCTTAGGTAGCGGGGGGAGCTCCTACGAGCAGTACTTC,CASSLGSGGSSYEQYF
TRBJ1-1,TRBD1,TRBV28,.,TGTGCCAGCAGAAGACAGGGGATTACTGAAGCTTTCTTT,CASRRQGITEAFF
TRBJ2-2,.,TRBV13,.,TGTGCCAGCCCTCAGATGAACACCGGGGAGCTGTTTTTT,CASPQMNTGELFF
TRBJ2-7,.,TRBV19,.,TGTGCCAGTAGTACCTTCCTTCAAGAGAGGTACGAGCAGTACTTC,CASSTFLQERYEQYF
TRBJ2-2,.,TRBV4-1,.,TGCGCCAGCAGCCAAGGAGGCGGGGAGCTGTTTTTT,CASSQGGGELFF
TRBJ1-1,TRBD1,TRBV4-2,once,TGTGCCAGCAGCCCACAGGGGCAGGCGCCCACTGAAGCTTTCTTT,CASSPQGQAPTEAFF
TRBJ1-1,.,TRBV9,.,TGTGCCAGCAGCGTAGTTGACAGATCTGAAGCTTTCTTT,CASSVVDRSEAFF
TRBJ2-7,.,TRBV9,.,TGTGCCAGCAGCCCTTCCGGGAGTCCCCACGAGCAGTACTTC,CASSPSGSPHEQYF
TRBJ1-1,.,TRBV9,.,TGTGCCAGCAGCGTAGTAACAGCCACTGAAGCTTTCTTT,CASSVVTATEAFF
TRBJ2-7,TRBD1,TRBV28,.,TGTGCCAGCAGTTTCCCGGGACAGGGGACGACAATATATTACGAGCAGTACTTC,CASSFPGQGTTIYYEQYF
TRBJ2-7,.,TRBV30,.,TGTGCCTGCGGGGGAGATTACGAGCAGTACTTC,CACGGDYEQYF
TRBJ2-2,.,TRBV6-6,.,TGTGCCAGTTACGGACAGCACAACACCGGGGAGCTGTTTTTT,CASYGQHNTGELFF
TRBJ2-7,TRBD2,TRBV11-2,once,TGTGCCAGCAGCGCCCGGCGGGAGCACCACGAGCAGTACTTC,CASSARREHHEQYF
TRBJ2-1,.,TRBV6-1,.,TGTGCCAGCAGTGGATACCGGGACACTGGTGAGCAGTTCTTC,CASSGYRDTGEQFF
TRBJ2-2,.,TRBV28,.,TGTGCCAGCAGTTTTTACAGGGCCACCGGGGAGCTGTTTTTT,CASSFYRATGELFF
TRBJ2-1,.,TRBV4-1,once,TGCGCCAGCAGCCAAGATCAATTCCGGGTAAGCTCCTACAATGAGCAGTTCTTC,CASSQDQFRVSSYNEQFF
TRBJ2-3,.,TRBV7-2,.,TGTGCCAGCAGCCTATTACAGGGACTACGTAGCACAGATACGCAGTATTTT,CASSLLQGLRSTDTQYF
TRBJ2-2,.,TRBV21-1,.,TGTGCCAGCAGAACAGGGATCGGCGGGGAGCTGTTTTTT,CASRTGIGGELFF
TRBJ2-7,.,TRBV7-9,.,TGTGCCAGCAGCCCCCAGGATAGGTACGAGCAGTACTTC,CASSPQDRYEQYF
TRBJ2-1,TRBD2,TRBV2,once,TGTGCCAGCAGTATAGCGGGAGAGAGACGGTATGAGCAGTTCTTC,CASSIAGERRYEQFF
TRBJ2-2,.,TRBV6-4,once,TGTGCCAGCAGTGCGCTGCGGGACACCGGGGAGCTGTTTTTT,CASSALRDTGELFF
TRBJ2-7,TRBD2,TRBV9,.,TGTGCCAGCAGTCAGCGGGGAGTGGACGAGCAGTACTTC,CASSQRGVDEQYF
TRBJ1-4,TRBD1,TRBV7-9,.,TGTGCCAGCAGCCACGACAGGGAAGCTAATGAAAAACTGTTTTTT,CASSHDREANEKLFF
TRBJ2-2,TRBD2,TRBV4-1,.,TGCGCCAGCAGCCAAAGACCCCCGGGACTAGAAAACACCGGGGAGCTGTTTTTT,CASSQRPPGLENTGELFF
TRBJ1-1,TRBD1,TRBV9,.,TGTGCCAGCAGCACTATGGGACAGAAAACTGAAGCTTTCTTT,CASSTMGQKTEAFF
TRBJ2-2,TRBD1,TRBV6-5,.,TGTGCCAGCGGGTACAGGGGAGATGGCACCGGGGAGCTGTTTTTT,CASGYRGDGTGELFF
TRBJ2-2,TRBD1,TRBV9,.,TGTGCCAGCAGCGTTGCCCTCCGGGGACAGTTAAACACCGGGGAGCTGTTTTTT,CASSVALRGQLNTGELFF
TRBJ1-2,.,TRBV27,.,TGTGCCAGCAGCCGCCTAGCTAACTATGGCTACACCTTC,CASSRLANYGYTF
TRBJ1-1,.,TRBV7-2,.,TGTGCCAGCAGCTTAAGGAGGCTGAACACTGAAGCTTTCTTT,CASSLRRLNTEAFF
TRBJ2-4,.,TRBV6-5,.,TGTGCCAGCAGCATTAGCGGCCTAGCCAAAAACATTCAGTACTTC,CASSISGLAKNIQYF
TRBJ2-7,TRBD1,TRBV14,.,TGTGCCAGCAGCCAAGATTTCGGGACAGGGGCCCACCTCTCCTACGAGCAGTACTTC,CASSQDFGTGAHLSYEQYF
TRBJ2-2,.,TRBV27,.,TGTGCCAGCAGTTTAGCAGGGGTTGGGATTACCGGGGAGCTGTTTTTT,CASSLAGVGITGELFF
TRBJ2-1,TRBD1,TRBV7-9,.,TGTGCCAGCAGCTTGGGACAGGGAGGCAATGAGCAGTTCTTC,CASSLGQGGNEQFF
TRBJ1-2,.,TRBV18,.,TGTGCCAGCTCACCGCAAGGGGCCCTCGATGGCTACACCTTC,CASSPQGALDGYTF
TRBJ2-7,TRBD2,TRBV15,.,TGTGCCACCAGCAGTATTAGCGGGAGAGGGGTCTACGAGCAGTACTTC,CATSSISGRGVYEQYF
TRBJ2-5,.,TRBV10-3,.,TGTGCCATCAGTGACGGAGTTCAAGAGACCCAGTACTTC,CAISDGVQETQYF
TRBJ1-2,.,TRBV28,.,TGTGCCAGCAGCCCATTGGGAGCCGTCGGCTACACCTTC,CASSPLGAVGYTF
TRBJ2-1,TRBD1,TRBV6-1,.,TGTGCCAGCAGTGAGATTCCCACCGGGACAGATAACAATGAGCAGTTCTTC,CASSEIPTGTDNNEQFF
TRBJ2-3,.,TRBV10-1,.,TGCGCCGTTATTCTAGGGGGATACACAGATACGCAGTATTTT,CAVILGGYTDTQYF
TRBJ2-5,.,TRBV30,.,TGTGCCTGGAGCAAAGAGACCCAGTACTTC,CAWSKETQYF
TRBJ1-1,.,TRBV7-9,.,TGTGCCAGCGTCAGCCGCCACCAGGGAATTCACACTGAAGCTTTCTTT,CASVSRHQGIHTEAFF
TRBJ2-3,.,TRBV4-1,.,TGCGCCAGCAGCCAAGACGTAGATACGCAGTATTTT,CASSQDVDTQYF
TRBJ2-2,.,TRBV30,.,TGTGCCTGGAGGGGCCAGGGTCGGAACACCGGGGAGCTGTTTTTT,CAWRGQGRNTGELFF
TRBJ2-2,TRBD2,TRBV5-1,.,TGCGCCAGCAGCACACTACTAGCGGGAGAGACCGGGGAGCTGTTTTTT,CASSTLLAGETGELFF
TRBJ2-2,TRBD1,TRBV30,.,TGTGCCTGGACAGGGGGCCCCGGGGAGCTGTTTTTT,CAWTGGPGELFF
TRBJ1-2,TRBD1,TRBV4-1,.,TGCGCCAGCAGCCCAGGGGGCGGCCTCGGCTACACCTTC,CASSPGGGLGYTF
TRBJ2-1,TRBD2,TRBV9,.,TGTGCCAGCAGCGTCAGTTTAGCGGGAGGAAGCAATGAGCAGTTCTTC,CASSVSLAGGSNEQFF
TRBJ2-7,.,TRBV11-2,.,TGTGCCAGCAGCGGCACGGGAACACCCTACGAGCAGTACTTC,CASSGTGTPYEQYF
TRBJ2-3,.,TRBV19,.,TGTGCCAGTAGTATAGACAGGGTAGATACGCAGTATTTT,CASSIDRVDTQYF